Below, one T cell receptor beta chain is given with its context. These data come from a study of blood T cell repertoires in COVID-19. Turning to the study itself: Sample material is recorded as cDNA or gDNA derived from T cells, B-cell-depleted T cells, or PBMCs.

The method was immunoSEQ multiplex PCR; TCRdb's version includes in-frame clones alone and lacks a portion of them. The sample shows 95,000 to 150,000 clones, around 70% of them seen only once. This clonotype originated in a man older than 75 with COVID-19, enrolled during active disease. The sequenced material came from peripheral blood.

For the CDR3, the DNA is TGCAGCGTTGAGAGCCTAGCGGGAAGAACTGTAGATGTTGAGCAGTTCTTC. Translated: CSVESLAGRTVDVEQFF. The rearrangement uses TRBV29-1 and TRBJ2-1; 9 nucleotides agree with TRBD2. Germline loops: CDR1 SQVTM, CDR2 ANQGSEA. This CDR3 contains 17 residues. After removal of 3 bases from V and 9 bases from J, the junction contained 18 bases not matched to a gene.